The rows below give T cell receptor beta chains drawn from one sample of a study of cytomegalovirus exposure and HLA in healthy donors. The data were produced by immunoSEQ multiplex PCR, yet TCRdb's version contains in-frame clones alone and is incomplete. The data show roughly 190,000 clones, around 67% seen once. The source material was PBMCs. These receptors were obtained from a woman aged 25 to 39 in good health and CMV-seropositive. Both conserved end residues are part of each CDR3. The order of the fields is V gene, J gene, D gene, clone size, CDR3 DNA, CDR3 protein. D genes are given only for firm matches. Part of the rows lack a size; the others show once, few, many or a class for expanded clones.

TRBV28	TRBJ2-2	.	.	TGTGCCAGCATTAAGACTTGGAACACCGGGGAGCTGTTTTTT	CASIKTWNTGELFF
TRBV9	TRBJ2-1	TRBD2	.	TGTGCCAGCAGCGTAGAAGATGGACTAGCGGGCTACAATGAACAGTTCTTC	CASSVEDGLAGYNEQFF
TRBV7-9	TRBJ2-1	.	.	TGTGCCAGCACCTCCGCTAGTCAATACAATGAGCAGTTCTTC	CASTSASQYNEQFF
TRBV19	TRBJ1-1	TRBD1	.	TGTGCCAGTAGTTACCAAAGGGGGGGACAGGGAAACGAAGCTTTCTTT	CASSYQRGGQGNEAFF
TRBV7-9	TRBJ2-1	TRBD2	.	TGTGCCAGCAGCGACACTAGCGGGAGCTCCTACAATGAGCAGTTCTTC	CASSDTSGSSYNEQFF
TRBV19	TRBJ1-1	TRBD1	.	TGTGCCAGTACCGATTCAGGGGGCAAAGGAGCCACTGAAGCTTTCTTT	CASTDSGGKGATEAFF
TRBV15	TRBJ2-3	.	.	TGTGCCACCAGCAGACAGGGAAACCCAGATACGCAGTATTTT	CATSRQGNPDTQYF
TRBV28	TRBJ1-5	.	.	TGTGCCAGCAGTGAGACTGATAGCAATCAGCCCCAGCATTTT	CASSETDSNQPQHF
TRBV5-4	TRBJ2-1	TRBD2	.	TGTGCCAGCAGCCCTGAACTGGCGGGAGGGCGCCGCGATGAGCAGTTCTTC	CASSPELAGGRRDEQFF
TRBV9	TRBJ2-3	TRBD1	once	TGTGCCAGCAGCAATACAGGGGGCGTTGTGCATACGCAGTATTTT	CASSNTGGVVHTQYF
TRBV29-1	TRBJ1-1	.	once	TGCAGCGTTAGGGAGATCGCTGAAGCTTTCTTT	CSVREIAEAFF